The 4 T cell receptor beta chains below were found in one sample sequenced in a study of cytomegalovirus exposure and HLA in healthy donors. PCR primers comprised 60 Vbeta and 13 Jbeta primers. TCRdb's copy holds only in-frame clones and misses some; the assay was immunoSEQ multiplex PCR. The data contain under 200,000 clones, almost 85% of them singletons. The sequenced material came from PBMCs. The receptors here all came from a woman aged 45 to 65 in good health and CMV-seronegative.

The V call is TRBV4-3, the J call TRBJ1-5; D remains ambiguous. This CDR3 is built from 13 residues. The germline V and J ends were trimmed by 3 bases and 1 base, with 4 bases remaining between them. From germline, CDR1 is LGHNA and CDR2 YSLEER. In DNA, the CDR3 is TGCGCCAGCAGCCAGAGGAGCAATCAGCCCCAGCATTTT. Its translation: CASSQRSNQPQHF.

This rearrangement joins TRBV7-3 to TRBJ1-3; D is ambiguous. Germline V gene data show CDR1 as SGHTA and CDR2 as FQGTGA. The CDR3 has 10 amino acids. V shed 8 bases and J shed 4 bases, with 3 bases lying between them. In DNA form, the CDR3 reads TGTGCCAGCCTGGGAAACACCATATATTTT. Protein product: CASLGNTIYF.

CDR3 residues: CASSDPGTGKQYF. CDR3 sequence (DNA): TGTGCCAGCAGTGATCCCGGGACAGGGAAGCAGTACTTC. This sequence joins TRBV6-4 and TRBJ2-5, with 9 positions matching TRBD1. With 3 bases clipped from V and 11 bases from J, the junction kept 7 bases outside the gene matches. This CDR3 contains 13 residues. From germline, CDR1 is MRHNA and CDR2 SNTAGT.

The chain joins TRBV28 to TRBJ1-3; D may be TRBD1 (5 bases). Germline CDR1 MDHEN, CDR2 SYDVKM. V lost 2 bases to trimming and J lost 2 bases, with 10 bases between them. CDR3 length: 15 amino acids. The DNA of the CDR3 is TGTGCCAGCAGTTTAGGCAGGGTGGCTGGAAACACCATATATTTT. Translation: CASSLGRVAGNTIYF.